A selection of T cell receptor beta chains follows, all from one sample in a study of T cells in localized non-small cell lung cancer. The protocol was immunoSEQ multiplex PCR, while the TCRdb copy is restricted to in-frame clones and leaves out a portion. The repertoire includes some 4,000 clones, 20% to 25% of them detected once, and around 7.8% sits in the top ten. The sequences come from lung tumor tissue, collected before any cancer treatment. These receptors were collected from a woman aged 40 to 75 with stage I lung adenocarcinoma. The CDR3 runs from the conserved cysteine through the conserved F or W. The D gene is left open where the match is weak. A row's size may be missing; if present it is once, few, many or a size class.

TRBV28	-	-	TRBJ1-2	CASSFGQNLLGYTF	TGTGCCAGCAGTTTCGGACAGAACCTCTTAGGCTACACCTTC
TRBV19	TRBD2	-	TRBJ2-1	CASMYSGGAQRSYNEQFF	TGTGCCAGTATGTATAGCGGGGGGGCTCAAAGATCCTACAATGAGCAGTTCTTC
TRBV9	-	-	TRBJ1-3	CASSVKAGVYGNTIYF	TGTGCCAGCAGCGTAAAGGCAGGGGTCTATGGAAACACCATATATTTT
TRBV11-3	-	-	TRBJ2-2	CASSPLVAGGELFF	TGTGCCAGCAGCCCGCTAGTGGCGGGCGGGGAGCTGTTTTTT
TRBV15	-	medium-sized	TRBJ1-4	CATSGEGGPNEKLFF	TGTGCCACCAGCGGAGAGGGAGGGCCCAATGAAAAACTGTTTTTT
TRBV6-8	-	few	TRBJ1-5	CASSYSRQSNQPQHF	TGTGCCAGCAGTTACTCGAGGCAGAGCAATCAGCCCCAGCATTTT
TRBV28	-	-	TRBJ2-1	CASSLPGPEGGQFF	TGTGCCAGCAGTTTACCGGGACCCGAAGGGGGGCAGTTCTTC
TRBV11-3	-	medium-sized	TRBJ1-1	CASARTGTWTEAFF	TGTGCCAGCGCACGCACCGGGACGTGGACTGAAGCTTTCTTT
TRBV11-3	-	-	TRBJ1-5	CASSLGSRVWPQHF	TGTGCCAGCAGCTTAGGGTCAAGGGTATGGCCCCAGCATTTT
TRBV6-8	TRBD1	few	TRBJ1-6	CASSPDRDNSPLHF	TGTGCCAGCAGCCCCGACAGGGATAATTCACCCCTCCACTTT
TRBV7-2	TRBD1	medium-sized	TRBJ2-5	CASSWDSQETQYF	TGTGCCAGCAGCTGGGACAGCCAAGAGACCCAGTACTTC
TRBV9	-	-	TRBJ1-1	CASSVGGAKNTEAFF	TGTGCCAGCAGCGTTGGCGGTGCGAAGAACACTGAAGCTTTCTTT
TRBV5-1	TRBD2	-	TRBJ2-7	CASSLGGLADYEQYF	TGCGCCAGCAGCTTGGGCGGACTAGCGGACTACGAGCAGTACTTC
TRBV6-8	-	few	TRBJ2-2	CASSYGIGELFF	TGTGCCAGCAGTTACGGTATCGGGGAGCTGTTTTTT
TRBV11-3	TRBD1	-	TRBJ2-5	CASSLASGTGEETQYF	TGTGCCAGCAGCCTCGCTTCCGGGACAGGGGAAGAGACCCAGTACTTC
TRBV19	-	few	TRBJ1-5	CASSIQGHQPQHF	TGTGCCAGTAGTATACAGGGCCATCAGCCCCAGCATTTT
TRBV6-8	-	once	TRBJ1-5	CASSTPPNGRIDQPQHF	TGTGCCAGCAGTACCCCTCCGAATGGCAGGATCGATCAGCCCCAGCATTTT
TRBV28	-	-	TRBJ1-5	CASSPSWRAMNQPQHF	TGTGCCAGCAGCCCCTCCTGGAGGGCTATGAACCAGCCCCAGCATTTT
TRBV6-9	-	few	TRBJ2-7	CASGIRTEQYF	TGTGCCAGCGGGATTAGGACCGAGCAGTACTTC
TRBV11-3	-	-	TRBJ1-2	CASSPDSSLNYGYTF	TGTGCCAGCAGCCCCGACAGCTCTTTGAACTATGGCTACACCTTC
TRBV28	-	-	TRBJ1-6	CASSWGDSPLHF	TGTGCCAGCAGTTGGGGAGATTCACCCCTCCACTTT
TRBV11-3	-	-	TRBJ1-6	CASSLSRGSGSPLHF	TGTGCCAGCAGCTTATCCCGGGGGTCGGGGTCACCCCTCCACTTT
TRBV7-6	TRBD2	-	TRBJ2-1	CASSFKGTGLAAYNEQFF	TGTGCCAGCAGCTTCAAGGGAACGGGACTAGCGGCGTACAATGAGCAGTTCTTC
TRBV11-3	TRBD2	medium-sized	TRBJ2-1	CASSSTPTSGGYNEQFF	TGTGCCAGCAGCTCAACCCCGACTAGCGGGGGATACAATGAGCAGTTCTTC
TRBV18	-	-	TRBJ1-1	CASSSNRDTEAFF	TGTGCCAGCTCATCCAACAGGGACACTGAAGCTTTCTTT
TRBV7-5	-	-	TRBJ2-5	CASSRGLAGRTQYF	TGTGCCAGCAGCCGGGGACTAGCGGGGAGGACCCAGTACTTC
TRBV11-3	TRBD2	-	TRBJ2-5	CASSDYLTSFNETQYF	TGTGCCAGCAGCGACTACCTGACTAGCTTTAACGAGACCCAGTACTTC
TRBV6-8	TRBD1	-	TRBJ1-6	CASCHRDRSSPLHF	TGTGCCAGCTGTCACCGGGACAGATCTTCACCCCTCCACTTT